These T cell receptor beta chains were read from a single sample in a study of patients and donors after allogeneic stem cell transplantation. TCRdb fed the RT-PCR reads into MiXCR, producing one record per CDR3 protein. The sample holds fewer than 25,000 distinct CDR3 sequences, around 31% seen once. Sequencing was performed on blood, either unsorted or a sorted T cell fraction (not recorded which). These receptors were collected from a human donor who was either an allogeneic HSCT recipient or a stem cell or donor lymphocyte infusion donor (not recorded which). It is not recorded whose cells these are; they may come from a transplant donor. Each CDR3 is given with its conserved first and last residue. The D gene is left open where the match is weak. Only part of the rows carry a size: once, few, many, or a class if the clone is expanded.

D gene: -; clone size: few; J gene: TRBJ1-6; V gene: TRBV20-1; CDR3 protein: CSASPTSPLHF; CDR3 DNA: TGCAGTGCTTCCCCGACTTCACCCCTCCACTTT
D gene: TRBD2; clone size: -; J gene: TRBJ2-3; V gene: TRBV15; CDR3 protein: CATSRDVLAGDTQYF; CDR3 DNA: TGTGCCACCAGCAGAGATGTACTAGCGGGGGATACGCAGTATTTT
D gene: -; clone size: -; J gene: TRBJ1-5; V gene: TRBV28; CDR3 protein: CASLNRGGNQPQHF; CDR3 DNA: TGTGCCAGCTTGAATAGGGGGGGCAATCAGCCCCAGCATTTT
D gene: -; clone size: -; J gene: TRBJ2-7; V gene: TRBV10-3; CDR3 protein: CAISGLAIEQYF; CDR3 DNA: TGTGCCATCAGTGGGCTAGCTATAGAGCAGTACTTC
D gene: -; clone size: many; J gene: TRBJ1-1; V gene: TRBV29-1; CDR3 protein: CSVEGYTEAFF; CDR3 DNA: TGCAGCGTTGAGGGGTACACTGAAGCTTTCTTT
D gene: -; clone size: few; J gene: TRBJ1-2; V gene: TRBV20-1; CDR3 protein: CSARAGASSPNYGYTF; CDR3 DNA: TGCAGTGCTAGAGCGGGGGCCAGCTCTCCTAACTATGGCTACACCTTC
D gene: TRBD1; clone size: -; J gene: TRBJ2-5; V gene: TRBV28; CDR3 protein: CASSLPDRAKTQYF; CDR3 DNA: TGTGCCAGCAGTTTACCCGACAGGGCAAAGACCCAGTACTTC
D gene: -; clone size: few; J gene: TRBJ2-3; V gene: TRBV20-1; CDR3 protein: CSAIPGRGTDTQYF; CDR3 DNA: TGCAGTGCCATCCCGGGACGGGGAACCGATACGCAGTATTTT
D gene: -; clone size: -; J gene: TRBJ1-2; V gene: TRBV9; CDR3 protein: CASSRKEDPNYGYTF; CDR3 DNA: TGTGCCAGCAGCAGGAAAGAAGATCCTAACTATGGCTACACCTTC
D gene: -; clone size: few; J gene: TRBJ2-4; V gene: TRBV7-2; CDR3 protein: CASSFDIKKNIQYF; CDR3 DNA: TGTGCCAGCAGTTTCGACATAAAAAAAAACATTCAGTACTTC
D gene: -; clone size: -; J gene: TRBJ2-3; V gene: TRBV28; CDR3 protein: CATTTIGGTQYF; CDR3 DNA: TGTGCCACCACGACAATTGGTGGTACGCAGTATTTT
D gene: -; clone size: many; J gene: TRBJ1-2; V gene: TRBV15; CDR3 protein: CATSFQSLSGYTF; CDR3 DNA: TGTGCCACCAGCTTCCAGAGTCTCAGTGGCTACACCTTC
D gene: -; clone size: many; J gene: TRBJ2-1; V gene: TRBV5-1; CDR3 protein: CASSPAGTIDEQFF; CDR3 DNA: TGCGCCAGCAGCCCCGCCGGGACAATCGATGAGCAGTTCTTC
D gene: -; clone size: -; J gene: TRBJ2-3; V gene: TRBV9; CDR3 protein: CASSVHRSDTQYF; CDR3 DNA: TGTGCCAGCAGCGTTCATCGGTCAGATACGCAGTATTTT
D gene: -; clone size: -; J gene: TRBJ2-7; V gene: TRBV3-1; CDR3 protein: CASSPTTSRGSEQYF; CDR3 DNA: TGTGCCAGCAGCCCAACTACTAGCAGAGGCAGCGAGCAGTACTTC
D gene: -; clone size: -; J gene: TRBJ1-2; V gene: TRBV6-5; CDR3 protein: CASSYTSGGRNYGYTF; CDR3 DNA: TGTGCCAGCAGTTACACCAGCGGGGGTCGTAACTATGGCTACACCTTC
D gene: -; clone size: -; J gene: TRBJ2-1; V gene: TRBV6-5; CDR3 protein: CASSQLPPSLNYNEQFF; CDR3 DNA: TGTGCCAGCAGCCAATTACCCCCTAGCCTAAACTACAATGAGCAGTTCTTC
D gene: -; clone size: few; J gene: TRBJ2-3; V gene: TRBV5-6; CDR3 protein: CASSFGGLEDTQYF; CDR3 DNA: TGTGCCAGCAGCTTCGGGGGCCTGGAAGATACGCAGTATTTT
D gene: -; clone size: -; J gene: TRBJ2-5; V gene: TRBV5-1; CDR3 protein: CASGVRYQETQYF; CDR3 DNA: TGCGCCAGCGGGGTGAGGTACCAAGAGACCCAGTACTTC
D gene: -; clone size: few; J gene: TRBJ1-1; V gene: TRBV6-6; CDR3 protein: CASGFNTEAFF; CDR3 DNA: TGTGCTTCAGGGTTTAACACTGAAGCTTTCTTT
D gene: -; clone size: -; J gene: TRBJ1-1; V gene: TRBV6-1; CDR3 protein: CASSEVHTEAFF; CDR3 DNA: TGTGCCAGCAGTGAGGTGCACACTGAAGCTTTCTTT
D gene: TRBD1; clone size: -; J gene: TRBJ1-2; V gene: TRBV27; CDR3 protein: CASSLRAGGYGYTF; CDR3 DNA: TGTGCCAGCAGTTTACGGGCAGGGGGCTATGGCTACACCTTC
D gene: -; clone size: -; J gene: TRBJ1-2; V gene: TRBV2; CDR3 protein: CASTPGYTF; CDR3 DNA: TGTGCCAGTACCCCGGGCTACACCTTC
D gene: TRBD1; clone size: -; J gene: TRBJ1-4; V gene: TRBV7-8; CDR3 protein: CASSSQRTGRKLFF; CDR3 DNA: TGTGCCAGCAGCTCACAACGGACAGGGCGAAAACTGTTTTTT
D gene: -; clone size: -; J gene: TRBJ2-1; V gene: TRBV20-1; CDR3 protein: CSANKHRGGNNEQFF; CDR3 DNA: TGCAGTGCTAATAAACACCGCGGGGGCAACAATGAGCAGTTCTTC
D gene: -; clone size: -; J gene: TRBJ1-1; V gene: TRBV7-9; CDR3 protein: CASSARSGFLLGTEAFF; CDR3 DNA: TGTGCCAGCAGCGCGAGATCGGGGTTCCTTCTGGGGACTGAAGCTTTCTTT
D gene: -; clone size: -; J gene: TRBJ1-1; V gene: TRBV6-2/TRBV6-3; CDR3 protein: CASSYSLWTASLNTEAFF; CDR3 DNA: TGTGCCAGCAGTTACTCACTCTGGACAGCGAGTCTGAACACTGAAGCTTTCTTT
D gene: -; clone size: -; J gene: TRBJ1-1; V gene: TRBV7-9; CDR3 protein: CASSKERGTEAFF; CDR3 DNA: TGTGCCAGCAGCAAGGAGCGGGGCACTGAAGCTTTCTTT
D gene: -; clone size: -; J gene: TRBJ2-5; V gene: TRBV6-6; CDR3 protein: CASSYSYGHNQETQYF; CDR3 DNA: TGTGCCAGCAGTTACTCGTATGGGCACAACCAAGAGACCCAGTACTTC
D gene: -; clone size: -; J gene: TRBJ1-6; V gene: TRBV12-3/TRBV12-4; CDR3 protein: CASSLKRGGSPLHF; CDR3 DNA: TGTGCCAGCAGTTTAAAACGGGGCGGCTCACCCCTCCACTTT
D gene: -; clone size: few; J gene: TRBJ1-5; V gene: TRBV9; CDR3 protein: CASSVDGSNQPQHF; CDR3 DNA: TGTGCCAGCAGCGTGGACGGCAGCAATCAGCCCCAGCATTTT